The present entry profiles one TCR beta chain with its context. Its antigen is still unknown. The V end lost 0 bases, the J end lost 8 bases, and 23 bases lay between the germline ends. Germline values: CDR1 KGHSH, CDR2 LQKENI. This CDR3 is built from 18 residues. The data were taken from a study of cytomegalovirus exposure and HLA in healthy donors. Findings and limits, study-wide: Most subjects' HLA-A and HLA-B alleles were reportedly predicted from TCR beta sequences. TCR beta V segments were, for the most part, productive about 87% or about 30% of the time in an earlier analysis.

PCR amplification relied on 60 Vbeta primers (plus 13 Jbeta primers). This table comes from immunoSEQ multiplex PCR, and its TCRdb copy is limited to in-frame clones, with some not included. The sample totals tens of thousands of clones; its top ten clones hold 1.3% to 1.5%. This chain links TRBV18 with TRBJ1-3; tentatively, D is TRBD1 (6 bases). The sample consisted of PBMCs. This TCR came from a woman aged 60-75 years in good health and CMV-seronegative. The chain's CDR3 is CASSPPEPGTRPRDTIYF. CDR3 DNA: TGTGCCAGCTCACCACCCGAACCCGGGACAAGGCCCCGAGACACCATATATTTT. The full variable domain, its missing parts supplied by reference TRBV18 and TRBJ1-3, is NAGVMQNPRHLVRRRGQEARLRCSPMKGHSHVYWYRQLPEEGLKFMVYLQKENIIDESGMPKERFSAEFPKEGPSILRIQQVVRGDSAAYFCASSPPEPGTRPRDTIYFGEGSWLTVV.